One T cell receptor beta chain is described in this entry. This clone's antigen is unknown. Qualities for individual bases were not recorded, and no much larger clone is one base off. TCRbeta CDR3 regions were amplified from genomic DNA by means of the immunoSEQ Assay, a bias-controlled multiplex PCR. Regarding the original processing steps: Nucleated cell counts per sample were estimated from amplification of reference gene primers within the assay. To quantify the absolute abundance of each unique TCRbeta CDR3 rearrangement, sequence reads were collapsed and filtered. For each sample, productive Simpson clonality was calculated as the square root of Simpson's diversity index across productive rearrangements. As stored in TCRdb, this immuneACCESS dataset retains in-frame rearrangements with V and J assigned. A fraction of the clones does not appear; measured against another copy, unresolved V genes explain less than half of the discrepancy, and the remainder lacks a known reason. D and trimming come from the DNA, and the V and J calls and clone size come from that table. Recorded for this sample are 200,000 to 250,000 clones; approximately 84% of them occurred a single time. 15% of the sample rests with the top ten.

Participants in the prospective study were aged 18 to 89 years, lived in some 24 United States geographic areas, and enrolled through a virtual design. In the prospective study, participants were assigned to cohorts based on the clinical history participants reported in a screening survey and a study questionnaire. For ImmuneRACE Cohort 3, a participant was defined as recovered based on two consecutive negative NP/OP PCR tests, clearance by a healthcare professional, or resolution of symptoms. In the prospective study, mobile phlebotomists collected whole blood, serum and a nasopharyngeal or oropharyngeal swab from each participant. Prospective study participants could optionally give additional blood draws and questionnaires over an approximately two-month period. Prospective study blood samples were shipped either frozen or at room temperature before DNA extraction. The data were taken from a study of blood T cell repertoires in COVID-19 (TCRdb year 2020). Regarding the study in general: Collaborator samples came from the United States, Italy and Spain and covered acute and convalescent phases of COVID-19. The prospective study material was composed of cDNA or gDNA derived from T cells, B-cell-depleted T cells, or PBMCs. Deeply sampled blood TCRbeta repertoires from subjects exposed to, actively infected with, or recovered from COVID-19 were included in the dataset. The repertoires were made available in a free public database intended to serve as a resource for research on the immune response to SARS-CoV-2. The samples were drawn from the first 160 participants of the ongoing ImmuneRACE study and from 1,254 subjects provided by 6 global collaborators. A de-identified subject ID, COVID-19 status, age in years and sex were almost always included in the sample metadata. Where available, HLA class I and class II types were obtained from metadata supplied by the sample provider rather than from assay-based typing. Results the study describes overall, beyond this receptor: Clinical and demographic metadata were provided uncurated, with the amount varying by source and participant.

The clonotype originates from a man aged 35 to 55 who had recovered from COVID-19. The sequenced sample was PBMCs or T cells enriched from blood (not recorded which).

The bases read TGTGCCAGCAGCGTGGACAGGACTCAGCCCCAGCATTTT. Its translation reads: CASSVDRTQPQHF. Recombination linked TRBV7-3 to TRBJ1-5; TRBD1 fits 7 bases in the junction. V and J are trimmed by 5 bases and 6 bases, and the gene matches miss 4 bases of the junction. The germline V gene yields SGHTA for CDR1 and FQGTGA for CDR2. Counted from cysteine to phenylalanine, this CDR3 has 13 amino acids. The sequence is cut down to CDR3 DNA, 39 bases in frame from base 1.